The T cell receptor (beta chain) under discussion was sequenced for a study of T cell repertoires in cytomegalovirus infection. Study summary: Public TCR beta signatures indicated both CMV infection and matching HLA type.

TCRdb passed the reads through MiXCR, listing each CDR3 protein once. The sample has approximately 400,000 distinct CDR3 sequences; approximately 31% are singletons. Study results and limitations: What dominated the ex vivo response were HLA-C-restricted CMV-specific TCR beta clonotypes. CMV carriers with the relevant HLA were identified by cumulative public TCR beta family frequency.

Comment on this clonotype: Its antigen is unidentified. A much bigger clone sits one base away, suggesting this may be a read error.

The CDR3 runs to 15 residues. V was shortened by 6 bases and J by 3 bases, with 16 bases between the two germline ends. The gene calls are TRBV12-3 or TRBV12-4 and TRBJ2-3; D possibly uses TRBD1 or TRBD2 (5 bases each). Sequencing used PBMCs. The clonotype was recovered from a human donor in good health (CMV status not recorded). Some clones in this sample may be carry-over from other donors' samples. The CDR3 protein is CASSIRGRVTDTQYF. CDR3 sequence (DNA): TGTGCCAGCAGCATCCGGGGCAGGGTAACAGATACGCAGTATTTT.